The 17 T cell receptor beta chains below all came from one sample that was sequenced in a study of breast tumors, draining lymph nodes, adjacent tissues. Axillary draining lymph nodes of breast cancer patients supplied the node samples. Each CDR3 protein is one row after TCRdb ran MiXCR on the multiplex PCR reads. The sample consists of approximately 88,000 distinct CDR3 sequences, approximately 30% of them appearing once. Sequenced input: axillary lymph node tissue. These receptors originate from a female donor with breast cancer. Some clones in this sample may be carry-over from other donors' samples.

This clonotype was seen at least ten times. The chain links TRBV7-2 to TRBJ2-3; D unclear. The CDR3 length is 12 residues. The V and J ends lost 3 bases and 2 bases respectively, with 3 bases between them. Germline V gene lookup returns CDR1 SGHTA and CDR2 FQGNSA. The CDR3: CASSFLTDTQYF. Written as DNA, the CDR3 is TGTGCCAGCAGCTTCCTCACAGATACGCAGTATTTT.

Remarks on this clonotype: A much larger clone differs by one base, so this may be a read error. The CDR3 DNA follows: TGCAGCGTCACAAAGAACGCTGAAGCTTTCTTT. It translates to CSVTKNAEAFF. The chain carries TRBV29-1 and TRBJ1-1; D uncertain. The CDR3 has 11 amino acids. Germline CDR1 and CDR2: SQVTM and ANQGSEA.

V and J are TRBV5-6 and TRBJ1-6, with 9 bases lining up with TRBD1. J was trimmed by 8 bases and V by 2 bases; bases with no gene match: 20. The length of the CDR3 is 20 residues. Germline CDR1 is SGHDT and CDR2 is YYEEEE. The CDR3 here is CASSFYTCSASRDRDSPLHF. The CDR3 DNA reads TGTGCCAGCAGCTTCTACACCTGCAGTGCAAGCCGGGACAGGGATTCACCCCTCCACTTT. The full variable domain, its missing parts supplied by reference TRBV5-6 and TRBJ1-6, is DAGVTQSPTHLIKTRGQQVTLRCSPKSGHDTVSWYQQALGQGPQFIFQYYEEEERQRGNFPDRFSGHQFPNYSSELNVNALLLGDSALYLCASSFYTCSASRDRDSPLHFGNGTRLTVT.

This clonotype was detected many times. The chain combines TRBV9 with TRBJ2-7; TRBD2 matches at 10 bases. The CDR3 has 14 amino acids. The V segment lost 4 bases and the J segment 2 bases; nucleotides outside the gene matches: 3. Germline assignment: CDR1 SGDLS and CDR2 YYNGEE. The CDR3 bases are TGTGCCAGCAGCCGGACTAGCGGAACCTACGAGCAGTACTTC. Residues: CASSRTSGTYEQYF.

This chain links TRBV10-1 with TRBJ2-3; D is unresolved. V lost 0 bases and J 10 bases, leaving 8 bases between the germline ends. The CDR3 contains 12 residues. Germline values: CDR1 WNHNN, CDR2 SYGVQD (reference sequence). CDR3 nucleotides: TGCGCCAGCAGTGAGTCGAAAGGCTCGCAGTATTTT. Encoded protein: CASSESKGSQYF.

The table lists this clonotype with many counts. The chain combines TRBV19 with TRBJ2-2, with a possible D match to TRBD2 (6 bases). The CDR3 is 14 amino acids. Trimming took 3 bases from V and 7 from J, leaving 12 bases between them. Germline V CDR1 and CDR2: LNHDA, SQIVND (reference sequence). The CDR3 here is CASSIAGLGGELFF. The CDR3 DNA sequence: TGTGCCAGTAGTATTGCGGGATTGGGCGGGGAGCTGTTTTTT.

Note on this clonotype: The conserved closing phenylalanine or tryptophan is absent in this CDR3, likely reflecting a read error. This chain links TRBV12-3 or TRBV12-4 with TRBJ2-7; 8 positions match TRBD2. The J segment lost 3 bases and the V segment lost 5 bases, leaving 6 bases of the junction unmatched. The CDR3 length is 14 residues. CDR3 amino acids: CASSGGTSNYEQYL. In DNA form, the CDR3 reads TGTGCCAGCAGTGGCGGGACTAGTAACTACGAGCAGTACCTC.

A note on this clonotype: This may be a read error: a much more frequent sequence differs by one nucleotide. V is TRBV20-1 and J is TRBJ2-1, with 7 positions matching TRBD2. The CDR3 spans 19 residues. Per germline, CDR1 DFQATT and CDR2 SNEGSKA (reference sequence). J was trimmed by 0 bases and V by 4 bases; bases with no gene match: 18. CDR3 nucleotides: TGCAGTGCTAACCCCATCTCCGGGACTACTTCCCTCTCCTACAATGAGCAGTTCTTC. As protein: CSANPISGTTSLSYNEQFF.

This clonotype was observed many times. The V and J genes are TRBV15 and TRBJ2-1, with 10 bases that match TRBD2. This CDR3 region has 18 residues. With V trimmed by 3 bases and J by 10 bases, 18 bases remained unmatched. Germline V gene lookup returns CDR1 LNHNV and CDR2 YYDKDF (reference sequence). The DNA of the CDR3 is TGTGCCACCAGCAGGGATCCGTGGGGACTAGCGTTGTCTATCGAGCAGTTCTTC. This encodes CATSRDPWGLALSIEQFF. Full variable domain (outside the CDR3, taken from reference TRBV15 and TRBJ2-1): DAMVIQNPRYQVTQFGKPVTLSCSQTLNHNVMYWYQQKSSQAPKLLFHYYDKDFNNEADTPDNFQSRRPNTSFCFLDIRSPGLGDTAMYLCATSRDPWGLALSIEQFFGPGTRLTVL.

In this sample, this clonotype turned up many times. The rearrangement links TRBV30 to TRBJ1-3, with D hard to call. Per the germline V gene, CDR1 is GTSNPN and CDR2 is SVGIG (reference sequence). V gave up 0 bases and J gave up 2 bases, with 8 bases separating them. The CDR3 is 14 amino acids. The CDR3 region is CAWSVRRAGNTIYF. Written as DNA, the CDR3 is TGTGCCTGGAGTGTTCGGCGGGCTGGAAACACCATATATTTT. The complete variable domain, with remaining parts taken from reference TRBV30 and TRBJ1-3, reads SQTIHQWPATLVQPVGSPLSLECTVEGTSNPNLYWYRQAAGRGLQLLFYSVGIGQISSEVPQNLSASRPQDRQFILSSKKLLLSDSGFYLCAWSVRRAGNTIYFGEGSWLTVV.

This clonotype came up many times. This chain uses TRBV7-2 with TRBJ2-7, with 7 bases lining up with TRBD1. Losses at the gene ends were 4 bases for V and 6 bases for J; bases not matched to a gene: 12. CDR1 is SGHTA, CDR2 FQGNSA, per germline. The CDR3 length is 15 residues. The CDR3: CASSSGQVLFREQYF. The DNA for the CDR3 is TGTGCCAGCAGCTCCGGACAGGTCCTATTTCGCGAGCAGTACTTC.

This clonotype was picked up many times. V usage is TRBV20-1 and J usage is TRBJ2-5; D perhaps matches TRBD1 (8 bases). V dropped 6 bases and J dropped 4 bases, with 15 bases sitting between them. This CDR3 region has 13 residues. The germline CDR1 and CDR2 sequences are DFQATT and SNEGSKA (reference sequence). The CDR3 sequence is CSARTGTTETQYF. The CDR3 coding sequence is TGCAGTGCACGGACAGGGACTACAGAGACCCAGTACTTC.

This sequence joins TRBV9 and TRBJ1-2; 8 nucleotides match TRBD1. V was clipped by 4 bases and J by 3 bases; unmatched bases: 11. This CDR3 has 16 amino acids. The germline V gene has CDR1 SGDLS and CDR2 YYNGEE. CDR3 in amino acids: CASSFFGTGLHYGYTF. The CDR3 DNA sequence: TGTGCCAGCAGCTTTTTTGGGACAGGTTTGCACTATGGCTACACCTTC.

This clonotype was recorded many times. This sequence joins TRBV6-2 or TRBV6-3 and TRBJ2-3, with 10 positions matching TRBD2. The CDR3 length is 16 residues. Germline V gene sequence: CDR1 MNHEY, CDR2 SVGEGT. V trimming: 6 bases; J trimming: 4 bases; junction bases outside the gene matches: 10. CDR3 coding DNA: TGTGCCAGCAGGGATACCGGGACTAGCGCTCCAGATACGCAGTATTTT. Amino acid sequence: CASRDTGTSAPDTQYF.

This clonotype was detected many times. The CDR3: CASSATGTGGNWEREQYF. As DNA, the CDR3 is TGTGCCAGCAGCGCCACCGGGACAGGGGGCAATTGGGAACGGGAGCAGTACTTC. This chain joins TRBV5-6 and TRBJ2-7, with 12 bases fitting TRBD1. The trim removed 4 bases at V and 7 bases at J, leaving 18 bases unmatched. This CDR3 region has 18 residues. Germline assignment: CDR1 SGHDT and CDR2 YYEEEE.

The chain joins TRBV6-4 to TRBJ1-1, with D tentatively TRBD1 (5 bases). Germline V gives CDR1 MRHNA, CDR2 SNTAGT. V lost 5 bases, J lost 3 bases, and 13 bases lay in between. This CDR3 has 14 residues. The CDR3 here is CASSFRPGDTEAFF. The CDR3 nucleotides read TGTGCCAGCAGTTTCAGGCCGGGGGACACTGAAGCTTTCTTT.

Ten or more counts support this clonotype. This chain connects TRBV29-1 to TRBJ2-7; D is unclear. The V gene lost 4 bases and the J gene lost 3 bases, with 7 bases spanning the gap. The V gene's germline CDR1 is SQVTM and CDR2 ANQGSEA. CDR3 size: 11 residues. CDR3 sequence reads: CSVGADYEQYF. As DNA, the CDR3 is TGCAGCGTTGGGGCAGACTACGAGCAGTACTTC.